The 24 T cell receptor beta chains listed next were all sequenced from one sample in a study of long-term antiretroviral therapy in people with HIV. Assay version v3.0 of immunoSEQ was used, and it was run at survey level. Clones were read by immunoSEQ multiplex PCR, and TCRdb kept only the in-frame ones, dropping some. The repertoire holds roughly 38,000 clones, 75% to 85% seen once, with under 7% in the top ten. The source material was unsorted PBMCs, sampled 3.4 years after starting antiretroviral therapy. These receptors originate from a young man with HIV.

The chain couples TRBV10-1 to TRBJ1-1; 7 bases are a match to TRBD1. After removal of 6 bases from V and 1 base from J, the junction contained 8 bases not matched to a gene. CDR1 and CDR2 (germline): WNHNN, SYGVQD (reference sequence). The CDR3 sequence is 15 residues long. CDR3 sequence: CASSGSNRGNTEAFF. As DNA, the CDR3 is TGCGCCAGCAGCGGATCCAACAGGGGGAACACTGAAGCTTTCTTT.

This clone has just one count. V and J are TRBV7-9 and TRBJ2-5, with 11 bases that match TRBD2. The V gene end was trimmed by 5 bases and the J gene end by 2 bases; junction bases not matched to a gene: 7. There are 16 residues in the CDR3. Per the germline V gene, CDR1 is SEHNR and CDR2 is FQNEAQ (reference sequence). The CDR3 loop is CASSERTSGRQETQYF. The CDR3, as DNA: TGTGCCAGCAGCGAGAGGACTAGCGGGCGTCAAGAGACCCAGTACTTC. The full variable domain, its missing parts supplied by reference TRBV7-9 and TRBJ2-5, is DTGVSQNPRHKITKRGQNVTFRCDPISEHNRLYWYRQTLGQGPEFLTYFQNEAQLEKSRLLSDRFSAERPKGSFSTLEIQRTEQGDSAMYLCASSERTSGRQETQYFGPGTRLLVL.

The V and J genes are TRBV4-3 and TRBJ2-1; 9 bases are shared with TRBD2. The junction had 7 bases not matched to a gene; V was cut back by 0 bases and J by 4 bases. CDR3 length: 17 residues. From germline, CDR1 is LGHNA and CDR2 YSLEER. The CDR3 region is CASSQDRTSGPYNEQFF. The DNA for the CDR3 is TGCGCCAGCAGCCAAGATCGAACTAGCGGGCCTTACAATGAGCAGTTCTTC.

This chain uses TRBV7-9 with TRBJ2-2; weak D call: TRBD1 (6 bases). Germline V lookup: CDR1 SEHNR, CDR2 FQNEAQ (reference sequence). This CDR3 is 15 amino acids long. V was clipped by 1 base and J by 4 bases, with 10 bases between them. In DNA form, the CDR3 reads TGTGCCAGCAGCTTAGGGGACAAGATCACCGGGGAGCTGTTTTTT. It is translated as CASSLGDKITGELFF.

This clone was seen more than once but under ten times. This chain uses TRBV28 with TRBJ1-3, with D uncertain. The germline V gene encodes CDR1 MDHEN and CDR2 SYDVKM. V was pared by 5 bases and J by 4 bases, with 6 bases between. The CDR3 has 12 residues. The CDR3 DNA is TGTGCCAGCAGTCCGGGAGGAAACACCATATATTTT. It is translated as CASSPGGNTIYF.

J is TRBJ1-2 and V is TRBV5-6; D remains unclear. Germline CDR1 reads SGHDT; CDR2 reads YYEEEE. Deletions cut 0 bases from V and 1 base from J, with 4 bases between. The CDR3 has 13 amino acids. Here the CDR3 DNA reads TGTGCCAGCAGCTTGGCGGTTAACTATGGCTACACCTTC. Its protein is CASSLAVNYGYTF.

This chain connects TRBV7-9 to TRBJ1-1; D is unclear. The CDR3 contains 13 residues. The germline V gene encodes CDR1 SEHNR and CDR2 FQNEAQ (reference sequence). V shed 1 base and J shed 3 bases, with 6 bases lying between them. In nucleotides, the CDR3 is TGTGCCAGCAGCTTAGATGGGTACACTGAAGCTTTCTTT. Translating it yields CASSLDGYTEAFF.

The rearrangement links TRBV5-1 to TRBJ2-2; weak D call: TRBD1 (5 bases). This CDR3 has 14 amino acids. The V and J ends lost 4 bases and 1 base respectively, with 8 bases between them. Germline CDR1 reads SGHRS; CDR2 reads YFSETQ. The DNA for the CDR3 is TGCGCCAGCAGCCAGCAGGGGAACACCGGGGAGCTGTTTTTT. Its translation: CASSQQGNTGELFF.

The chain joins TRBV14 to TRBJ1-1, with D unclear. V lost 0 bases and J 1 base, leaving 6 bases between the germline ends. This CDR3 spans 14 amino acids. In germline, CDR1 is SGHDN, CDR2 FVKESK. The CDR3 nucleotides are TGTGCCAGCAGCCAAGATTTTTGGAACACTGAAGCTTTCTTT. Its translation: CASSQDFWNTEAFF.

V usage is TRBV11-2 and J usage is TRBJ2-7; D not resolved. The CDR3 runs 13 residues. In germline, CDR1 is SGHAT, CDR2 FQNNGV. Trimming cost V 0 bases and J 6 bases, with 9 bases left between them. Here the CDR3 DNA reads TGTGCCAGCAGCTTAGATGTGGTGGGCGAGCAGTACTTC. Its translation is CASSLDVVGEQYF.

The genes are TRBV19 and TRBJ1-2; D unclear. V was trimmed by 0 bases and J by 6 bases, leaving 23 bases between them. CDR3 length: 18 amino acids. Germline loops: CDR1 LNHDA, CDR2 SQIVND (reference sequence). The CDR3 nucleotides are TGTGCCAGTAGTATAGATCCTTTTCGCGGCAGCCGGAGCGATGGCTACACCTTC. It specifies CASSIDPFRGSRSDGYTF.

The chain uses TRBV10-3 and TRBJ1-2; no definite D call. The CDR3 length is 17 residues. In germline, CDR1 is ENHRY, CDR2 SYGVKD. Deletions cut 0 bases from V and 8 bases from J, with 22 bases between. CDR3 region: CAISESTLGSARKGYTF. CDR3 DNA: TGTGCCATCAGTGAGTCGACTCTGGGCTCGGCGCGGAAGGGCTACACCTTC.

CDR3 DNA sequence: TGCAGCGTCTTACCGGGACAGGGGGCTGAAGCTTTCTTT. This codes for CSVLPGQGAEAFF. The rearrangement links TRBV29-1 to TRBJ1-1; 11 positions match TRBD1. The CDR3 covers 13 residues. Trimming took 6 bases from V and 6 from J; bases not matched to a gene: 6. The germline CDR1 and CDR2 sequences are SQVTM and ANQGSEA.

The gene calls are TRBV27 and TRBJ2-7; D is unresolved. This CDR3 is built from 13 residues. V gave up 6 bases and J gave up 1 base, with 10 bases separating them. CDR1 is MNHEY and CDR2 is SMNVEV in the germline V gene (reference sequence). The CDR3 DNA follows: TGTGCCAGCAGCACCCTAATGTCCTACGAGCAGTACTTC. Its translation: CASSTLMSYEQYF.

The CDR3 DNA is TGTGCCAGCAGCCCGGGACCGACAACTAATGAAAAACTGTTTTTT. Protein product: CASSPGPTTNEKLFF. The rearrangement joins TRBV9 to TRBJ1-4, with D perhaps matching TRBD1 (5 bases). V was shortened by 4 bases and J by 0 bases, with 10 bases between the two germline ends. CDR1 and CDR2 from the germline V gene are SGDLS and YYNGEE. The CDR3 runs 15 residues. The complete variable domain, with remaining parts taken from reference TRBV9 and TRBJ1-4, reads DSGVTQTPKHLITATGQRVTLRCSPRSGDLSVYWYQQSLDQGLQFLIQYYNGEERAKGNILERFSAQQFPDLHSELNLSSLELGDSALYFCASSPGPTTNEKLFFGSGTQLSVL.

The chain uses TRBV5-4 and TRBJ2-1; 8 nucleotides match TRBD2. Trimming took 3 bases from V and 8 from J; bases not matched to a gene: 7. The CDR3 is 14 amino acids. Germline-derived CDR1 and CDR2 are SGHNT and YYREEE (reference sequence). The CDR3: CASSWGLDPHEQFF. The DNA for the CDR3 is TGTGCCAGCAGCTGGGGACTAGATCCGCATGAGCAGTTCTTC. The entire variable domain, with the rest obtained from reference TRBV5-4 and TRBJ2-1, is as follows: ETGVTQSPTHLIKTRGQQVTLRCSSQSGHNTVSWYQQALGQGPQFIFQYYREEENGRGNFPPRFSGLQFPNYSSELNVNALELDDSALYLCASSWGLDPHEQFFGPGTRLTVL.

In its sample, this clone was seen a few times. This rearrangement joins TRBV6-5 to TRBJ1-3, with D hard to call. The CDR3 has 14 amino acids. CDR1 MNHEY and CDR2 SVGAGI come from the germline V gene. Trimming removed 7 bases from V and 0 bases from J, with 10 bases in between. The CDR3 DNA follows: TGTGCCAGCATGGTGCGGGGCTCTGGAAACACCATATATTTT. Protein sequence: CASMVRGSGNTIYF.

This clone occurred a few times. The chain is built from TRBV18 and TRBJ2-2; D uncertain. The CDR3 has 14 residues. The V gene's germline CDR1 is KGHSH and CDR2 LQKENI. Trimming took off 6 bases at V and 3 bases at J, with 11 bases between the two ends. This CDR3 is CASSASWDTGELFF. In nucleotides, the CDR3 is TGTGCCAGCTCGGCTAGTTGGGACACCGGGGAGCTGTTTTTT.

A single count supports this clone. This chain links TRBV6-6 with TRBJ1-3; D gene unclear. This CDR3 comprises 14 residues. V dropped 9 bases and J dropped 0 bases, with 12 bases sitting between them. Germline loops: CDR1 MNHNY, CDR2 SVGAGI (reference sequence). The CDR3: CASKQTSSGNTIYF. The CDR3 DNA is TGTGCCAGTAAACAGACGAGCTCTGGAAACACCATATATTTT.

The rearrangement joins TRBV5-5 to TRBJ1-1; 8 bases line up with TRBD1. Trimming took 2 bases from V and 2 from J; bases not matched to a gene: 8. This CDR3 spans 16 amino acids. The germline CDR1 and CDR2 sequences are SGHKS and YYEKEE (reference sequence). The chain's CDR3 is CASSLRTGTINTEAFF. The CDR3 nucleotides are TGTGCCAGCAGCTTAAGGACAGGGACAATCAACACTGAAGCTTTCTTT.

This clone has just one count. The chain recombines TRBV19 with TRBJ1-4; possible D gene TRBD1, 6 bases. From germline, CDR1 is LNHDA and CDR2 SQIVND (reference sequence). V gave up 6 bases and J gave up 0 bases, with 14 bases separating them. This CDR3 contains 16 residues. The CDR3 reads CASSRGHLSTNEKLFF. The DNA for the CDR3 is TGTGCCAGTAGCAGGGGACACCTTTCAACTAATGAAAAACTGTTTTTT.

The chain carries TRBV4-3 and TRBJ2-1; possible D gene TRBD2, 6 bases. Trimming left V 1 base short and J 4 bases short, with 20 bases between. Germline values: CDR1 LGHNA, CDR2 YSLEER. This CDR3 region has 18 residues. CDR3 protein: CASSQASLGSGEYNEQFF. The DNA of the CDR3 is TGCGCCAGCAGCCAAGCCAGCCTGGGTAGCGGAGAGTACAATGAGCAGTTCTTC.

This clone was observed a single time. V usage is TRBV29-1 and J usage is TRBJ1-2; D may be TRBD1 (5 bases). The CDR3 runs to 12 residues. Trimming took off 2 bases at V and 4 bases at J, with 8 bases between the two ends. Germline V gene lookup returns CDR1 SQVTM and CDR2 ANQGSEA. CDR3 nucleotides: TGCAGCGTTGAATCCGGGGCCTATGGCTACACCTTC. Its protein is CSVESGAYGYTF.

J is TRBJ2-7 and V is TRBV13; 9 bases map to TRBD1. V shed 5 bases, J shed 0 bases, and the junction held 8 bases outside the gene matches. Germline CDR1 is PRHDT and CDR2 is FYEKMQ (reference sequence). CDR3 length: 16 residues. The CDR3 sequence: CASSPTGGNHSYEQYF. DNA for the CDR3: TGTGCCAGCAGCCCAACAGGGGGCAACCACTCCTACGAGCAGTACTTC.